The 24 T cell receptor beta chains presented below share a single source sample, sequenced in a study of CD8+ T cells in alopecia areata. Isolated RNA was reverse transcribed into cDNA used as the sequencing template. Clones were read by immunoSEQ multiplex PCR, and TCRdb kept only the in-frame ones, dropping some. The sample records more than 130,000 clones, roughly four fifths being singletons. Documented treatment: oral pan-JAK inhibitor, 5-10 mg twice daily. Material: CD8+ T cells sorted from blood, obtained at week 4, from a patient treated with tofacitinib. Receptor source: a human donor with alopecia areata.

This sequence joins TRBV7-9 and TRBJ1-1, with a possible D match to TRBD1 (5 bases). Between the trimmed V and J ends, which lost 5 bases and 6 bases, there was a span of 16 bases. The CDR3 is made up of 14 amino acids. Germline CDR1 reads SEHNR; CDR2 reads FQNEAQ (reference sequence). The CDR3 protein is CASSPSRRGPEAFF. In nucleotides, the CDR3 is TGTGCCAGCAGCCCCAGCCGGCGGGGACCTGAAGCTTTCTTT.

The table lists this clone with a few counts. One end of the junction does not line up with germline, which may come from a read error. V is TRBV7-7 and J is TRBJ2-3; D is unclear. The CDR3 contains 18 residues. The germline V gene encodes CDR1 SSHAT and CDR2 FNYEAQ (reference sequence). DNA for the CDR3: TGTGCTAGCAGCTTAGCCCCGGCCGGGCGGTTAAGCACAGATACGCAGTATTTT. Protein: CASSLAPAGRLSTDTQYF.

This sequence joins TRBV4-2 and TRBJ2-1; TRBD2 is a possible D gene (6 bases). The CDR3 has 17 residues. CDR1 is LGHNA, CDR2 YNFKEQ, per germline. V lost 0 bases and J lost 3, with 15 bases in between. CDR3 sequence (DNA): TGTGCCAGCAGCCAAGAGAGGTCGGGGGAGTACTACAATGAGCAGTTCTTC. Translated, it gives CASSQERSGEYYNEQFF.

The chain couples TRBV28 to TRBJ2-5; D unclear. Per germline, CDR1 MDHEN and CDR2 SYDVKM. This CDR3 is built from 11 residues. The germline V and J ends were trimmed by 5 bases and 4 bases, with 5 bases remaining between them. CDR3 in amino acids: CASSRSETQYF. CDR3 bases: TGTGCCAGCAGTCGGTCAGAGACCCAGTACTTC. Full variable domain (rest looked up from reference TRBV28 and TRBJ2-5): DVKVTQSSRYLVKRTGEKVFLECVQDMDHENMFWYRQDPGLGLRLIYFSYDVKMKEKGDIPEGYSVSREKKERFSLILESASTNQTSMYLCASSRSETQYFGPGTRLLVL.

The rearrangement links TRBV9 to TRBJ2-7; 7 bases fit TRBD1. This CDR3 contains 13 residues. Germline V gives CDR1 SGDLS, CDR2 YYNGEE. After removal of 0 bases from V and 7 bases from J, the junction contained 4 bases not matched to a gene. The CDR3 DNA reads as TGTGCCAGCAGCGTAGGGGACAGCGGTGAGCAGTACTTC. Protein product: CASSVGDSGEQYF.

This chain joins TRBV27 and TRBJ2-1; TRBD1 aligns across 8 bases. CDR3 length equals 15 residues. Germline CDR1 is MNHEY and CDR2 is SMNVEV (reference sequence). Trimming cost V 3 bases and J 6 bases; bases outside gene matches: 7. CDR3 loop: CASSLGDRRSNEQFF. In nucleotides, the CDR3 is TGTGCCAGCAGTTTGGGGGACAGGCGTAGCAATGAGCAGTTCTTC.

The rearrangement joins TRBV14 to TRBJ2-3, with D maybe TRBD1 (6 bases). The germline gives CDR1 SGHDN, CDR2 FVKESK. This CDR3 is 15 amino acids long. Trimming pared 3 bases from V and 0 bases from J, leaving 10 bases between. The DNA for the CDR3 is TGTGCCAGCAGCCAGGGACACTCTAGCACAGATACGCAGTATTTT. This codes for CASSQGHSSTDTQYF.

The chain carries TRBV7-2 and TRBJ2-3; TRBD2 aligns across 9 bases. Germline V CDR1 and CDR2: SGHTA, FQGNSA. The CDR3 spans 16 residues. With 3 bases clipped from V and 5 bases from J, the junction kept 9 bases outside the gene matches. Here the CDR3 reads CASSLPRAGGKDTQYF. DNA for the CDR3: TGTGCCAGCAGCTTGCCCCGGGCGGGGGGGAAAGATACGCAGTATTTT.

The chain combines TRBV29-1 with TRBJ1-1; TRBD1 aligns across 12 bases. Germline V gene sequence: CDR1 SQVTM, CDR2 ANQGSEA. The CDR3 consists of 15 residues. The V segment lost 4 bases and the J segment 1 base; nucleotides outside the gene matches: 4. The CDR3 DNA is TGCAGCGTTGTCGGGACAGGGGGCCGGAACACTGAAGCTTTCTTT. Its translation: CSVVGTGGRNTEAFF.

This clone showed up just a few times. The chain combines TRBV6-5 with TRBJ2-5; D is ambiguous. CDR1 and CDR2 (germline): MNHEY, SVGAGI. The ends were cut back, 0 bases at V and 5 bases at J, with 4 bases in the middle. There are 12 residues in the CDR3. CDR3 protein: CASSYSGETQYF. CDR3 coding DNA: TGTGCCAGCAGTTACTCGGGGGAGACCCAGTACTTC.

The chain is built from TRBV4-3 and TRBJ1-1; 7 bases line up with TRBD1. V was pared by 3 bases and J by 6 bases, with 4 bases of the junction left unmatched. This CDR3 comprises 13 residues. Germline V gene sequence: CDR1 LGHNA, CDR2 YSLEER. CDR3 loop: CASSQGDSAEAFF. The CDR3 nucleotides read TGCGCCAGCAGCCAGGGGGACAGCGCTGAAGCTTTCTTT.

The chain combines TRBV7-9 with TRBJ2-1, with TRBD2 matching 9 bases. The CDR3 totals 15 residues. Germline CDR1 SEHNR, CDR2 FQNEAQ (reference sequence). Unmatched junction bases numbered 4, after V lost 3 bases and J lost 4 bases. The CDR3 loop reads CASSLTSGVYNEQFF. Here the CDR3 DNA reads TGTGCCAGCAGCTTGACTAGCGGAGTATACAATGAGCAGTTCTTC.

The gene calls are TRBV9 and TRBJ2-3, with a weak D call TRBD1 (6 bases). The germline V gene encodes CDR1 SGDLS and CDR2 YYNGEE. The CDR3 is 16 amino acids. V dropped 3 bases and J dropped 0 bases, with 14 bases sitting between them. The CDR3 here is CASSEEDSLSTDTQYF. In DNA form, the CDR3 reads TGTGCCAGCAGCGAAGAGGACAGTTTGAGCACAGATACGCAGTATTTT.

The rearrangement uses TRBV13 and TRBJ2-7; D not certain. Germline V gene sequence: CDR1 PRHDT, CDR2 FYEKMQ (reference sequence). The length of the CDR3 is 13 residues. The V end was cut by 0 bases, the J end by 2 bases, with 5 bases between. CDR3 in amino acids: CASSLGVTYEQYF. The CDR3 region has the DNA TGTGCCAGCAGCTTAGGAGTTACCTACGAGCAGTACTTC.

J is TRBJ2-3 and V is TRBV5-1; D may be TRBD2 (6 bases). Trimming pared 2 bases from V and 3 bases from J, leaving 16 bases between. The CDR3 is 16 amino acids. CDR1 is SGHRS and CDR2 is YFSETQ in the germline V gene. In nucleotides, the CDR3 is TGCGCCAGCAGCTTTAGGGGACTGCGTGGGACAGATACGCAGTATTTT. This sequence encodes CASSFRGLRGTDTQYF.

The chain carries TRBV2 and TRBJ1-1, with no clear D. The CDR3 totals 15 residues. V shed 0 bases and J shed 1 base, with 9 bases lying between them. CDR1 is SNHLY and CDR2 is FYNNEI in the germline V gene. CDR3 protein: CASSEARQTNTEAFF. CDR3 sequence (DNA): TGTGCCAGCAGTGAAGCGCGTCAGACGAACACTGAAGCTTTCTTT.

This chain joins TRBV27 and TRBJ2-7; 11 bases agree with TRBD2. The V gene's germline CDR1 is MNHEY and CDR2 SMNVEV (reference sequence). Unmatched junction bases numbered 1, after V lost 8 bases and J lost 4 bases. There are 12 residues in the CDR3. The CDR3 reads CASGLAGYEQYF. CDR3 nucleotide sequence: TGTGCCAGCGGACTAGCGGGTTACGAGCAGTACTTC.

This sequence joins TRBV27 and TRBJ2-4; a possible D gene is TRBD1 (5 bases). CDR3 length: 14 amino acids. The germline gives CDR1 MNHEY, CDR2 SMNVEV (reference sequence). Deletions cut 2 bases from V and 8 bases from J, with 13 bases between. The CDR3 spells CASSLAGIGDIQYF. DNA for the CDR3: TGTGCCAGCAGTTTAGCAGGGATCGGCGACATTCAGTACTTC.

The genes are TRBV5-1 and TRBJ2-1; 10 nucleotides line up with TRBD2. J lost 8 bases, V lost 0 bases, and 5 bases had no gene match. From germline, CDR1 is SGHRS and CDR2 YFSETQ. The CDR3 is 15 residues long. CDR3 sequence (DNA): TGCGCCAGCAGCTTGGAGTCTAGCGGGGGCTATGAGCAGTTCTTC. Translating it yields CASSLESSGGYEQFF.

This clone was seen a single time. This sequence joins TRBV27 and TRBJ2-5; 8 bases align to TRBD2. Looked up from germline, CDR1 is MNHEY and CDR2 is SMNVEV (reference sequence). This CDR3 is 14 amino acids long. Trimming at V came to 4 bases and at J to 3 bases, leaving 4 bases not matched to a gene. This CDR3 reads CASSSLAGKETQYF. In nucleotides, the CDR3 is TGTGCCAGCAGTTCGTTAGCGGGGAAAGAGACCCAGTACTTC.

V and J are TRBV7-6 and TRBJ2-7; D possibly corresponds to TRBD2 (5 bases). Trimming took off 1 base at V and 0 bases at J, with 7 bases between the two ends. This CDR3 is 14 amino acids long. Per germline, CDR1 SGHVS and CDR2 FNYEAQ. This CDR3 reads CASSLGTLSYEQYF. The CDR3 coding sequence is TGTGCCAGCAGCTTAGGGACTCTCTCCTACGAGCAGTACTTC.

This chain connects TRBV4-3 to TRBJ1-5, with TRBD1 matching 8 bases. CDR3 length: 16 residues. The V segment lost 0 bases and the J segment 4 bases; nucleotides outside the gene matches: 5. CDR1 is LGHNA and CDR2 is YSLEER in the germline V gene. The CDR3 here is CASSQEDRQGNQPQHF. The CDR3 DNA sequence: TGCGCCAGCAGCCAAGAGGATCGACAGGGGAATCAGCCCCAGCATTTT.

The V gene is TRBV19, the J gene TRBJ1-1; weak D call: TRBD1 (5 bases). Trimming removed 4 bases from V and 0 bases from J, with 12 bases in between. CDR1 is LNHDA, CDR2 SQIVND, per germline (reference sequence). The CDR3 totals 15 residues. The CDR3 protein is CASSTQQEMNTEAFF. DNA for the CDR3: TGTGCCAGTAGTACCCAACAGGAGATGAACACTGAAGCTTTCTTT. The variable domain in full, with the rest retrieved from reference TRBV19 and TRBJ1-1, is DGGITQSPKYLFRKEGQNVTLSCEQNLNHDAMYWYRQDPGQGLRLIYYSQIVNDFQKGDIAEGYSVSREKKESFPLTVTSAQKNPTAFYLCASSTQQEMNTEAFFGQGTRLTVV.

The rearrangement joins TRBV30 to TRBJ2-1, with a possible D match to TRBD1 (5 bases). The CDR3 length is 12 residues. V lost 0 bases to trimming and J lost 7 bases, with 7 bases between them. CDR1 GTSNPN and CDR2 SVGIG come from the germline V gene (reference sequence). This chain's CDR3 is CAWSVGANEQFF. DNA for the CDR3: TGTGCCTGGAGTGTTGGGGCAAATGAGCAGTTCTTC.